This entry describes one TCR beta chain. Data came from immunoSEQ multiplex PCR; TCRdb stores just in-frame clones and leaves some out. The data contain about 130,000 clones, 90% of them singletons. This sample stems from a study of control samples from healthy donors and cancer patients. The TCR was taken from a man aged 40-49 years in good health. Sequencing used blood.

In DNA, the CDR3 is TGTGCCAGCAGCCCTTCTTGGACAGGGTCGTCCGAGCAGTACTTC. Translation: CASSPSWTGSSEQYF. The rearrangement joins TRBV3-1 (or the pseudogene TRBV3-2) to TRBJ2-7; 8 nucleotides align to TRBD1. The CDR3 has 15 residues. J gave up 6 bases and V 4 bases, and 11 bases lay outside the gene matches. The germline V gene has CDR1 LGHDT and CDR2 YNNKEL (reference sequence).